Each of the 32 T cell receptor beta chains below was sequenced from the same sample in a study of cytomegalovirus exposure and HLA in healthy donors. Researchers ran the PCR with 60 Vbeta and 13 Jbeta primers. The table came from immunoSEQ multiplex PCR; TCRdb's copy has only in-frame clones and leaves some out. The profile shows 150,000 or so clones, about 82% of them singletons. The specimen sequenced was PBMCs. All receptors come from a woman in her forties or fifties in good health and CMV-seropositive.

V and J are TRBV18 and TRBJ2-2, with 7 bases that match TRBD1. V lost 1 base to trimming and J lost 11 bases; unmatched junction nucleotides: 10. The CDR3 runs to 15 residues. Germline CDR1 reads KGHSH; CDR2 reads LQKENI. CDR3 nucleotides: TGTGCCAGCTCACCACGGGACAGCCACCGGGGAGAGCTGTTTTTT. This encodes CASSPRDSHRGELFF.

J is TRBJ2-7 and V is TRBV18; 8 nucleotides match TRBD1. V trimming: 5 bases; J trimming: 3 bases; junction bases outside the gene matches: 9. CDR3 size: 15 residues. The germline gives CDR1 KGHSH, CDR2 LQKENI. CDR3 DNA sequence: TGTGCCAGCTCATCCGGACAGGGAGAGTACTACGAGCAGTACTTC. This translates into CASSSGQGEYYEQYF.

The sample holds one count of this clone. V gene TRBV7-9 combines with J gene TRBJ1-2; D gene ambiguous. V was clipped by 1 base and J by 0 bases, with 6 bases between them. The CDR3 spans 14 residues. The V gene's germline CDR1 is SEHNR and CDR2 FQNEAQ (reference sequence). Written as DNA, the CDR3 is TGTGCCAGCAGCTTAGATGTATCTAACTATGGCTACACCTTC. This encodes CASSLDVSNYGYTF. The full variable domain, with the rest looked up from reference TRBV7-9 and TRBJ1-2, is DTGVSQNPRHKITKRGQNVTFRCDPISEHNRLYWYRQTLGQGPEFLTYFQNEAQLEKSRLLSDRFSAERPKGSFSTLEIQRTEQGDSAMYLCASSLDVSNYGYTFGSGTRLTVV.

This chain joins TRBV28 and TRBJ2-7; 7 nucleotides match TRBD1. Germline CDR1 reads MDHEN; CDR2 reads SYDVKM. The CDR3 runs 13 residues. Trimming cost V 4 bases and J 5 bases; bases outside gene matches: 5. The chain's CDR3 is CASSSGQIHEQYF. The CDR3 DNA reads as TGTGCCAGCAGTTCGGGACAGATACACGAGCAGTACTTC.

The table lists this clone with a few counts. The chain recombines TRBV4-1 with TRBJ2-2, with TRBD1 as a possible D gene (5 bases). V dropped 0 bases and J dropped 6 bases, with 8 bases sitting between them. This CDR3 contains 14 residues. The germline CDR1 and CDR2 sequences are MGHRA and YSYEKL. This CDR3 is CASSQDPGPGELFF. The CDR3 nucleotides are TGCGCCAGCAGCCAAGACCCAGGGCCCGGGGAGCTGTTTTTT.

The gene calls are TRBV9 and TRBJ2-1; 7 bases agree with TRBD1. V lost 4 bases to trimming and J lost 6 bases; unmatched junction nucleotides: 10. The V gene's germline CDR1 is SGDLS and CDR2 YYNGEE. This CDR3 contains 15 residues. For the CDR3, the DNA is TGTGCCAGCAGCACGGGACAGATCTACTCCAATGAGCAGTTCTTC. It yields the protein CASSTGQIYSNEQFF.

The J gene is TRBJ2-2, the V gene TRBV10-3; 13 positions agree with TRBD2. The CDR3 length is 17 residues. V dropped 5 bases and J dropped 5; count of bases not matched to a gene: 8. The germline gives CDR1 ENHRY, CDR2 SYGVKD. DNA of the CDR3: TGTGCCATCAGTTACACTAGCGGGGGGGCGTGGACCGGGGAGCTGTTTTTT. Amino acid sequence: CAISYTSGGAWTGELFF.

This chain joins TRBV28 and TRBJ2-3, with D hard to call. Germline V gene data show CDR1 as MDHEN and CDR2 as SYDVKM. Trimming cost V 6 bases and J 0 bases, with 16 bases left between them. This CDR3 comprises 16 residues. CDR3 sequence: CASRSPRKSSTDTQYF. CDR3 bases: TGTGCCAGCAGGTCGCCCAGGAAGTCTAGCACAGATACGCAGTATTTT. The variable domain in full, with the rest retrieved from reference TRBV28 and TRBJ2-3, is DVKVTQSSRYLVKRTGEKVFLECVQDMDHENMFWYRQDPGLGLRLIYFSYDVKMKEKGDIPEGYSVSREKKERFSLILESASTNQTSMYLCASRSPRKSSTDTQYFGPGTRLTVL.

The CDR3 sequence: CASSNPRFGIAVYNEQFF. The DNA for the CDR3 is TGTGCCAGTAGTAACCCCCGATTTGGGATAGCGGTATACAATGAGCAGTTCTTC. The V gene is TRBV19, the J gene TRBJ2-1; D is perhaps TRBD2 (6 bases). V lost 4 bases and J 4 bases, leaving 23 bases between the germline ends. The CDR3 covers 18 residues. CDR1 is LNHDA, CDR2 SQIVND, per germline (reference sequence).

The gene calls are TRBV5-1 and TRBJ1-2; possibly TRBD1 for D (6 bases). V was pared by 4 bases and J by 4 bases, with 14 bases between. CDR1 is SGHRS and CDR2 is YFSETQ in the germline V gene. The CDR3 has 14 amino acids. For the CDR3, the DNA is TGCGCCAGCAGCCTACAACAGGGAACCTATGGCTACACCTTC. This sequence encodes CASSLQQGTYGYTF.

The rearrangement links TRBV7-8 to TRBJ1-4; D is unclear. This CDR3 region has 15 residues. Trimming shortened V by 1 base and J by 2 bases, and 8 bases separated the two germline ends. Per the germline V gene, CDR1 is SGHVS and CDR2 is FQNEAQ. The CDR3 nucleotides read TGTGCCAGCAGCTTAGGGGTCAGGACTAATGAAAAACTGTTTTTT. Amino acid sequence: CASSLGVRTNEKLFF. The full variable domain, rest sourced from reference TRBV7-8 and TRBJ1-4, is GAGVSQSPRYKVAKRGQDVALRCDPISGHVSLFWYQQALGQGPEFLTYFQNEAQLDKSGLPSDRFFAERPEGSVSTLKIQRTQQEDSAVYLCASSLGVRTNEKLFFGSGTQLSVL.

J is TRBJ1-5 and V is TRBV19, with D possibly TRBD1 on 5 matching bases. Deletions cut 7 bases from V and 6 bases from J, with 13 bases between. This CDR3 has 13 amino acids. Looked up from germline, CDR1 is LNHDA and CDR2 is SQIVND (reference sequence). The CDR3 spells CASTSLTVQPQHF. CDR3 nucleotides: TGTGCCAGTACCTCTCTGACAGTTCAGCCCCAGCATTTT. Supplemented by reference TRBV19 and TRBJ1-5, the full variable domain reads DGGITQSPKYLFRKEGQNVTLSCEQNLNHDAMYWYRQDPGQGLRLIYYSQIVNDFQKGDIAEGYSVSREKKESFPLTVTSAQKNPTAFYLCASTSLTVQPQHFGDGTRLSIL.

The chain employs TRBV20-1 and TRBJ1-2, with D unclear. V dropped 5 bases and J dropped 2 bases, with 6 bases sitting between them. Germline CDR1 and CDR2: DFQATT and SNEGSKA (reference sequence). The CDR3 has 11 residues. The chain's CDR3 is CSAERNYGYTF. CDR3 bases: TGCAGTGCTGAGAGAAACTATGGCTACACCTTC.

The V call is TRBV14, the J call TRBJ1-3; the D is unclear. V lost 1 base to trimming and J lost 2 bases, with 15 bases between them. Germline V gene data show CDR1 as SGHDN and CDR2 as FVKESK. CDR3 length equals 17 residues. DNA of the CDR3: TGTGCCAGCAGCCAAGTCGGAGGGCAGGTTCCTGGAAACACCATATATTTT. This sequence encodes CASSQVGGQVPGNTIYF. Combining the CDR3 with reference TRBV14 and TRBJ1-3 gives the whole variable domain EAGVTQFPSHSVIEKGQTVTLRCDPISGHDNLYWYRRVMGKEIKFLLHFVKESKQDESGMPNNRFLAERTGGTYSTLKVQPAELEDSGVYFCASSQVGGQVPGNTIYFGEGSWLTVV.

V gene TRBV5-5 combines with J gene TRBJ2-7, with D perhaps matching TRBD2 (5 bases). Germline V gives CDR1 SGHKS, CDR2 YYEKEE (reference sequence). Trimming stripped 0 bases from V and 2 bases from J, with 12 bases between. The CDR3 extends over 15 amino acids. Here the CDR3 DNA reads TGTGCCAGCAGCTTGGATCCGGGAATGACCTACGAGCAGTACTTC. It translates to CASSLDPGMTYEQYF. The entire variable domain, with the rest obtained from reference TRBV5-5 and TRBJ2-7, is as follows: DAGVTQSPTHLIKTRGQQVTLRCSPISGHKSVSWYQQVLGQGPQFIFQYYEKEERGRGNFPDRFSARQFPNYSSELNVNALLLGDSALYLCASSLDPGMTYEQYFGPGTRLTVT.

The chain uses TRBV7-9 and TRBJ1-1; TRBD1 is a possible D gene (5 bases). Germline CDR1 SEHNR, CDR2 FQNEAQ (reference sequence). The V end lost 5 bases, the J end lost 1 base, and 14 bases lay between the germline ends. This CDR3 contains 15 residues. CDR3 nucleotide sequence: TGTGCCAGCAGCCCGCCGGGACTGCCGAACACTGAAGCTTTCTTT. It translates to CASSPPGLPNTEAFF.

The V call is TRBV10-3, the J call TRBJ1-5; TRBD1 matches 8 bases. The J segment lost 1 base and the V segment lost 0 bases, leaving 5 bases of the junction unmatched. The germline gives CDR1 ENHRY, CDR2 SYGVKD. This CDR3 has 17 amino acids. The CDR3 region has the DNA TGTGCCATCAGTGAGTCCGGCCAGGGGGCAAGCAATCAGCCCCAGCATTTT. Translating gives CAISESGQGASNQPQHF.

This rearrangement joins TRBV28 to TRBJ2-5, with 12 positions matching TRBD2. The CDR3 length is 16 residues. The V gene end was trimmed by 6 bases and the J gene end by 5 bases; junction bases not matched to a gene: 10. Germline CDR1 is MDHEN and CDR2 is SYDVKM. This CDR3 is CASSRRTSGVGETQYF. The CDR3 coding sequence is TGTGCCAGCAGCCGACGGACTAGCGGGGTTGGGGAGACCCAGTACTTC.

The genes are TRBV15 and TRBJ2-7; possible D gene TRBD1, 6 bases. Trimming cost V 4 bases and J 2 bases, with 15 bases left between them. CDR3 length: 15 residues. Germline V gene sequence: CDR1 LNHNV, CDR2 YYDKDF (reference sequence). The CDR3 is CATSITQDRTYEQYF. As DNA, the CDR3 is TGTGCCACCAGCATAACCCAGGACAGAACCTACGAGCAGTACTTC.

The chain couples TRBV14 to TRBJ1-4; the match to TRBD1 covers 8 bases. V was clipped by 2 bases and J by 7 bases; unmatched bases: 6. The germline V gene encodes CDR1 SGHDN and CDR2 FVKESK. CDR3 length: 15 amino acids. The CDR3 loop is CASSQIRRGPEKLFF. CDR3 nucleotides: TGTGCCAGCAGCCAAATTCGCAGGGGGCCTGAAAAACTGTTTTTT.

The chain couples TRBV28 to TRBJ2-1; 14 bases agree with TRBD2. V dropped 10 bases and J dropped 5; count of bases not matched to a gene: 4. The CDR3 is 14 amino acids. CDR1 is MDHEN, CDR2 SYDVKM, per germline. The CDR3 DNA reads TGTGCCACCTTGACTAGCGGGGGGGACAATGAGCAGTTCTTC. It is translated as CATLTSGGDNEQFF.

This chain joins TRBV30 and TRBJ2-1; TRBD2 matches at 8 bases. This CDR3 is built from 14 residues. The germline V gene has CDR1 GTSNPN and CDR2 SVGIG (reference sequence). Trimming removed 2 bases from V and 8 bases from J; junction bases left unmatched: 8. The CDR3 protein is CAWSRASGFDEQFF. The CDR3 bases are TGTGCCTGGAGTAGGGCTAGCGGGTTTGATGAGCAGTTCTTC.

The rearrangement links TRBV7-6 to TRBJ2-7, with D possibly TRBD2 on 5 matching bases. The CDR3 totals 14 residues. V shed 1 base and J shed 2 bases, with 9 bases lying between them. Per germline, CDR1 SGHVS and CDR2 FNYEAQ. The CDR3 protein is CASSLGPTTYEQYF. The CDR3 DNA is TGTGCCAGCAGCTTAGGGCCGACTACCTACGAGCAGTACTTC.

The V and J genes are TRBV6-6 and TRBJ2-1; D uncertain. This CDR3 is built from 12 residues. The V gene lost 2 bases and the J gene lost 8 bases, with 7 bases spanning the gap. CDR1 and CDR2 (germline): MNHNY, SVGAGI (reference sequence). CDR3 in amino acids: CASSYEYDEQFF. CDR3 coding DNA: TGTGCCAGCAGTTACGAGTACGATGAGCAGTTCTTC.

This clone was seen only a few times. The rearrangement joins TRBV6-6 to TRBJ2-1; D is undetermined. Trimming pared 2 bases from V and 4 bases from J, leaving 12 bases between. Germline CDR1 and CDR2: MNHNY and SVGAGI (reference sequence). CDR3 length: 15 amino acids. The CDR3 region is CASSYPKSVYNEQFF. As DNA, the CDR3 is TGTGCCAGCAGTTACCCTAAGAGCGTTTACAATGAGCAGTTCTTC.

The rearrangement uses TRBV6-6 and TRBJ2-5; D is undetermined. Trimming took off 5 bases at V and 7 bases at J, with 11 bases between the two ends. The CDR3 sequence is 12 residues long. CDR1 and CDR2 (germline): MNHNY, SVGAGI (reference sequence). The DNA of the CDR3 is TGTGCCAGCAGTAATCCGTCGTGGACCCAGTACTTC. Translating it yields CASSNPSWTQYF.

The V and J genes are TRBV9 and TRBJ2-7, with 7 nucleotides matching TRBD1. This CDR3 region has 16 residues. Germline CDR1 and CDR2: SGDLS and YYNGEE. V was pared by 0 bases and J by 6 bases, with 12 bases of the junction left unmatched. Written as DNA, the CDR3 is TGTGCCAGCAGCGTAGCGTGGGCAGGGGGAGCGGCCGAGCAGTACTTC. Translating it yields CASSVAWAGGAAEQYF.

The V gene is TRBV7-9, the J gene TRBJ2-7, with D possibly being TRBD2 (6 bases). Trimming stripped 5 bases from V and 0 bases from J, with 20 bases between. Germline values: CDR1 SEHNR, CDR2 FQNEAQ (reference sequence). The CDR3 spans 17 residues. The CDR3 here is CASSPVGSGRISYEQYF. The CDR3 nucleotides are TGTGCCAGCAGCCCAGTGGGCTCGGGGAGGATCTCCTACGAGCAGTACTTC.

The CDR3, as DNA: TGTGCCAGCAGAGTGGGAGTTGAGACCCAGTACTTC. This encodes CASRVGVETQYF. The rearrangement uses TRBV28 and TRBJ2-5, with D possibly TRBD2 on 5 matching bases. Trimming shortened V by 6 bases and J by 5 bases, and 10 bases separated the two germline ends. The germline CDR1 and CDR2 sequences are MDHEN and SYDVKM. The CDR3 sequence is 12 residues long. Full variable domain (outside the CDR3, taken from reference TRBV28 and TRBJ2-5): DVKVTQSSRYLVKRTGEKVFLECVQDMDHENMFWYRQDPGLGLRLIYFSYDVKMKEKGDIPEGYSVSREKKERFSLILESASTNQTSMYLCASRVGVETQYFGPGTRLLVL.

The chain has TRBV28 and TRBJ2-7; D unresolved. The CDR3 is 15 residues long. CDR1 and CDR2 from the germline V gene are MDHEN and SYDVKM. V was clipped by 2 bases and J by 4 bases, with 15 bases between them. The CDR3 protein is CASSLMARPAYEQYF. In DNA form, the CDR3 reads TGTGCCAGCAGTTTAATGGCCAGGCCAGCATACGAGCAGTACTTC.

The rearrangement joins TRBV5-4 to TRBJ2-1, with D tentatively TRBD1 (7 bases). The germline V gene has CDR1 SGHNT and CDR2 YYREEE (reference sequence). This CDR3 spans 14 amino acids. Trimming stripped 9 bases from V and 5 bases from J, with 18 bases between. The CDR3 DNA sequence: TGTGCCACAACCCGGGCGGGACAGCACAATGAGCAGTTCTTC. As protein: CATTRAGQHNEQFF.

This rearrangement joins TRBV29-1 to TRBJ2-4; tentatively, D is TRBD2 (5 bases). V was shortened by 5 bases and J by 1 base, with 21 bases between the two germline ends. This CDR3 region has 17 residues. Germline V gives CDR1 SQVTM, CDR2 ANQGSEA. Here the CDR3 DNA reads TGCAGCGTTCACCTGGGGAGTCACGTTGACGCCAAAAACATTCAGTACTTC. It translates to CSVHLGSHVDAKNIQYF.